This TCR beta chain was identified in a study of Graves' ophthalmopathy and Graves' hyperthyroidism. Study-wide points: Most thyroid-expanded clonotypes exceeding 0.001 frequency were also found in blood.

As regards this clonotype: Its cognate antigen is unknown.

This CDR3 has 13 residues. Trimming cost V 5 bases and J 9 bases; bases outside gene matches: 7. Germline lookup yields CDR1 SGHTS and CDR2 YDEGEE. The study enrolled ophthalmopathy donors with moderate-to-severe activity, CAS ≥3, NOSPECS ≥4 and duration under 3 months. In this cohort, patients with other autoimmune diseases, uncontrolled infections, pregnancy or lactation were excluded. TCR beta CDR3 amplification used RNA transcripts. HTBI primers served in a first-round RT-PCR, which a second-round multiplex PCR followed. MiXCR, run by TCRdb on the multiplex PCR reads, gives a single entry per CDR3 protein. Counted here are about 740,000 distinct CDR3 sequences, roughly 40% occurring once; the ten biggest clones make up roughly 46%.

The receptor comes from an adult man with Graves' ophthalmopathy. The V and J genes are TRBV5-8 and TRBJ1-2, with 10 bases that match TRBD1. The sequencing input was peripheral blood. The CDR3 bases are TGTGCCAGCAGATCCGGGACAGGGGATCGCTACACCTTC. It is translated as CASRSGTGDRYTF.